The 23 T cell receptor beta chains in this list originate from one sample, sequenced in a study of Graves' ophthalmopathy and Graves' hyperthyroidism (dated by TCRdb to the late 2010s). These reads were obtained on an Illumina HiSeq 2000. For repertoire sequencing, TCR beta CDR3 regions were amplified from RNA transcripts. A first-round RT-PCR used HTBI primers with the Qiagen OneStep RT-PCR kit, followed by a second-round multiplex PCR, size selection and purification. The public reads were reprocessed in TCRdb via fastp at Q25 and MiXCR, keeping in-frame beta chains. Entries that share a CDR3 protein sequence are merged under the most common genes and DNA. The sample data list about 1.2 million distinct CDR3 sequences, and 35% to 45% of these were observed just once. Around 10% of the sample lies in the top ten. The sequenced material came from peripheral blood or thyroid tissue (not recorded which). The source of these receptors is an adult man with Graves' hyperthyroidism.

The V and J genes are TRBV14 and TRBJ1-1; D call uncertain. The CDR3 has 16 amino acids. Between the trimmed V and J ends, which lost 5 bases and 5 bases, there was a span of 21 bases. From germline, CDR1 is SGHDN and CDR2 FVKESK. The chain's CDR3 is CASSFPGPFHPTEAFF. CDR3 DNA: TGTGCCAGCAGCTTTCCCGGGCCATTCCACCCGACTGAAGCTTTCTTT.

This chain connects TRBV7-9 to TRBJ1-5; unclear D gene. Trimming stripped 5 bases from V and 2 bases from J, with 16 bases between. This CDR3 contains 16 residues. Germline V gene data show CDR1 as SEHNR and CDR2 as FQNEAQ (reference sequence). The CDR3 bases are TGTGCCAGCAGCCAAGAGCGCCAGTATCGCAATCAGCCCCAGCATTTT. This encodes CASSQERQYRNQPQHF.

There are many counts of this clonotype. V gene TRBV7-2 combines with J gene TRBJ1-4; no reliable D call. CDR1 and CDR2 from the germline V gene are SGHTA and FQGNSA. Deletions cut 0 bases from V and 9 bases from J, with 8 bases between. The CDR3 contains 13 residues. Written as DNA, the CDR3 is TGTGCCAGCAGCTTAGCGTTACAGCAAAAACTGTTTTTT. Encoded protein: CASSLALQQKLFF.

This sequence joins TRBV4-1 and TRBJ2-7; 8 bases fit TRBD2. Losses at the gene ends were 1 base for V and 0 bases for J; bases not matched to a gene: 5. CDR3 length equals 16 residues. Germline CDR1 and CDR2: MGHRA and YSYEKL. CDR3 coding DNA: TGCGCCAGCAGCCAAGTTGTAGCGGGGATCTCCTACGAGCAGTACTTC. Translating gives CASSQVVAGISYEQYF.

A word on this clonotype: At one end the junction does not follow the germline gene, possibly because of a read error. The chain carries TRBV10-3 and TRBJ1-1; D is unclear. The germline V gene has CDR1 ENHRY and CDR2 SYGVKD. The CDR3 totals 13 residues. Here the CDR3 reads CAISDPSHTGAFF. Here the CDR3 DNA reads TGTGCCATCAGTGATCCCTCTCACACTGGAGCTTTCTTT.

A few counts support this clonotype. The rearrangement links TRBV28 to TRBJ1-2; D not resolved. In germline, CDR1 is MDHEN, CDR2 SYDVKM. V shed 3 bases and J shed 6 bases, with 5 bases lying between them. This CDR3 contains 11 residues. Written as DNA, the CDR3 is TGTGCCAGCAGTTTCGTGGATGGCTACACCTTC. Translation: CASSFVDGYTF.

This chain connects TRBV5-1 to TRBJ1-2, with D uncertain. The CDR3 covers 15 residues. CDR1 SGHRS and CDR2 YFSETQ come from the germline V gene. Trimming removed 4 bases from V and 6 bases from J, with 19 bases in between. This CDR3 is CASSTDFPRRDGYTF. CDR3 in DNA: TGCGCCAGCAGCACGGACTTTCCCCGAAGGGATGGCTACACCTTC.

This clonotype was counted ten times or more. The chain employs TRBV19 and TRBJ1-5; D gene ambiguous. Germline V gene lookup returns CDR1 LNHDA and CDR2 SQIVND (reference sequence). Deletions cut 3 bases from V and 0 bases from J, with 12 bases between. CDR3 size: 16 residues. In nucleotides, the CDR3 is TGTGCCAGTAGTATGTCTTTCCAGCCTAGCAATCAGCCCCAGCATTTT. Protein product: CASSMSFQPSNQPQHF.

The chain employs TRBV5-6 and TRBJ1-4, with TRBD1 as a possible D gene (6 bases). The V end lost 0 bases, the J end lost 3 bases, and 15 bases lay between the germline ends. The CDR3 extends over 17 amino acids. Germline CDR1 and CDR2: SGHDT and YYEEEE. CDR3 bases: TGTGCCAGCAGCTTGGCGCTTGGGGGCATGGCTAATGAAAAACTGTTTTTT. This encodes CASSLALGGMANEKLFF.

The chain joins TRBV29-1 to TRBJ1-5; D possibly corresponds to TRBD1 (5 bases). Trimming removed 4 bases from V and 14 bases from J, with 21 bases in between. This CDR3 is 13 amino acids long. Per the germline V gene, CDR1 is SQVTM and CDR2 is ANQGSEA. The CDR3 reads CSVGTGRSTYEHF. Written as DNA, the CDR3 is TGCAGCGTTGGGACGGGACGGTCGACCTACGAGCATTTT.

This clonotype was detected ten times or more. The chain uses TRBV9 and TRBJ2-6, with D tentatively TRBD1 (6 bases). Trimming took off 10 bases at V and 2 bases at J, with 10 bases between the two ends. CDR1 is SGDLS and CDR2 is YYNGEE in the germline V gene. The CDR3 loop spans 13 amino acids. The CDR3 DNA reads TGTGCCTGGAGACAGGCTGGGGCCAACGTCCTGACTTTC. It codes for CAWRQAGANVLTF.

This clonotype was observed a few times. This chain links TRBV4-3 with TRBJ2-5, with TRBD2 as a possible D gene (6 bases). Trimming cost V 1 base and J 0 bases, with 9 bases left between them. Germline CDR1 and CDR2: LGHNA and YSLEER. The CDR3 sequence is 15 residues long. The CDR3 loop reads CASSQGLAYQETQYF. The CDR3 region has the DNA TGCGCCAGCAGCCAAGGGCTAGCGTACCAAGAGACCCAGTACTTC.

Of note for this clonotype: A much larger clonotype is one base distant, so this may be a read error. The chain recombines TRBV6-5 with TRBJ2-5, with a possible D match to TRBD1 (5 bases). In germline, CDR1 is MNHEY, CDR2 SVGAGI. The CDR3 contains 14 residues. The CDR3 DNA reads TGTGCCAGCAGTTATGGACACAACCAAGAGACCCGGTACTTC. Its translation: CASSYGHNQETRYF.

This clonotype was seen at least ten times. The rearrangement links TRBV15 to TRBJ2-2, with D tentatively TRBD2 (6 bases). The germline CDR1 and CDR2 sequences are LNHNV and YYDKDF (reference sequence). The CDR3 is made up of 15 amino acids. The germline V and J ends were trimmed by 7 bases and 4 bases, with 16 bases remaining between them. CDR3 residues: CATKGTQLGTGELFF. CDR3 nucleotides: TGTGCCACCAAGGGGACTCAGTTGGGCACCGGGGAGCTGTTTTTT.

The CDR3 DNA reads TGCAGTGCCTTCAGACCGATCGGTCATGAAAAACTGTTTTTT. Translating gives CSAFRPIGHEKLFF. This sequence joins TRBV20-1 and TRBJ1-4; D call uncertain. CDR3 length: 14 residues. V lost 6 bases, J lost 6 bases, and 17 bases lay in between. Germline V lookup: CDR1 DFQATT, CDR2 SNEGSKA (reference sequence).

The chain recombines TRBV25-1 with TRBJ2-5; D possibly corresponds to TRBD1 (5 bases). V lost 4 bases, J lost 4 bases, and 16 bases lay in between. In germline, CDR1 is MGHDK, CDR2 SYGVNS. The CDR3 covers 15 residues. CDR3 coding DNA: TGTGCCAGCAGTGGGACCCTGCAGGGTTCAGAGACCCAGTACTTC. Amino acid sequence: CASSGTLQGSETQYF.

Note on this clonotype: A single base separates this from a much larger clone, so it may be a read error. This chain connects TRBV12-3 or TRBV12-4 to TRBJ1-1; 9 nucleotides agree with TRBD1. The CDR3 length is 12 residues. V was clipped by 8 bases and J by 9 bases; unmatched bases: 7. The CDR3 sequence: CASLYRGPKAFF. The DNA of the CDR3 is TGTGCCAGCCTATACAGGGGGCCTAAAGCTTTCTTT.

This chain uses TRBV19 with TRBJ1-5; D not resolved. The ends were cut back, 3 bases at V and 4 bases at J, with 16 bases in the middle. Germline V gives CDR1 LNHDA, CDR2 SQIVND (reference sequence). This CDR3 region has 16 residues. CDR3 residues: CASSMSSTLTNQPQHF. DNA of the CDR3: TGTGCCAGTAGTATGAGTTCGACACTAACTAATCAGCCCCAGCATTTT.

This clonotype was observed many times. The chain uses TRBV19 and TRBJ1-1; no clear D. V was clipped by 3 bases and J by 0 bases, with 17 bases between them. Germline CDR1 and CDR2: LNHDA and SQIVND (reference sequence). The CDR3 spans 17 residues. As DNA, the CDR3 is TGTGCCAGTAGTATGATGACCCCGGGCGGCTTGAACACTGAAGCTTTCTTT. It encodes CASSMMTPGGLNTEAFF.

At least ten counts were recorded for this clonotype. The chain has TRBV5-1 and TRBJ1-1; D not certain. The CDR3 covers 14 residues. CDR1 is SGHRS and CDR2 is YFSETQ in the germline V gene. V was clipped by 0 bases and J by 1 base, with 7 bases between them. CDR3 coding DNA: TGCGCCAGCAGCTTGGTATGGGAGAACACTGAAGCTTTCTTT. This codes for CASSLVWENTEAFF.

This clonotype was picked up a small number of times. The chain combines TRBV29-1 with TRBJ2-6; perhaps TRBD1 as D (5 bases). Germline V gene data show CDR1 as SQVTM and CDR2 as ANQGSEA. V was trimmed by 0 bases and J by 5 bases, leaving 8 bases between them. The CDR3 extends over 14 amino acids. CDR3 loop: CSVEEQDRANVLTF. CDR3 in DNA: TGCAGCGTTGAAGAACAGGACAGGGCCAACGTCCTGACTTTC.

J is TRBJ1-5 and V is TRBV10-3; D not certain. V lost 8 bases and J lost 11, with 13 bases in between. This CDR3 has 11 residues. Germline lookup yields CDR1 ENHRY and CDR2 SYGVKD. The DNA for the CDR3 is TGTGCCATCGGAAAAGAAGAGACCCAGCATTTT. It codes for CAIGKEETQHF.

This rearrangement joins TRBV29-1 to TRBJ2-5; D is perhaps TRBD1 or TRBD2 (5 bases each). V lost 4 bases, J lost 4 bases, and 10 bases lay in between. The CDR3 is 12 amino acids. The germline V gene has CDR1 SQVTM and CDR2 ANQGSEA. This CDR3 is CSVVGDPETQYF. As DNA, the CDR3 is TGCAGCGTTGTGGGGGACCCAGAGACCCAGTACTTC.